Below, one TCR beta chain is given with its context. Germline lookup yields CDR1 KGHDR and CDR2 SFDVKD. Losses at the gene ends were 4 bases for V and 4 bases for J; bases not matched to a gene: 12. The CDR3 extends over 17 amino acids. The data are from a study of blood T cell repertoires in COVID-19. Data came from immunoSEQ multiplex PCR; TCRdb stores just in-frame clones and leaves some out. The data show about 220,000 clones, around 83% seen once. Sequencing was done on a sample of peripheral blood. This receptor was obtained from a man over 45 who had recovered from COVID-19. V usage is TRBV24-1 and J usage is TRBJ2-1; 7 nucleotides align to TRBD2. CDR3 residues: CATSDPKAGTFYNEQFF. DNA for the CDR3: TGTGCCACCAGTGACCCTAAAGCGGGAACCTTTTACAATGAGCAGTTCTTC.